The 18 T cell receptor beta chains below all came from one sample that was sequenced in a study of T cell responses to AZD1222 COVID-19 vaccine. Here immunoSEQ multiplex PCR was the method, and the copy in TCRdb shows in-frame clones only, minus some. The sample has about 140,000 clones; around nine tenths are singletons. This specimen was peripheral blood, taken on day 0 of AZD1222 vaccination. These receptor sequences come from an adult in good health.

The chain links TRBV28 to TRBJ2-1; 13 nucleotides line up with TRBD2. V lost 8 bases to trimming and J lost 4 bases; unmatched junction nucleotides: 8. This CDR3 is built from 16 residues. The germline V gene has CDR1 MDHEN and CDR2 SYDVKM. CDR3 region: CASPPGTSGIYNEQFF. CDR3 nucleotides: TGTGCCAGCCCCCCCGGGACTAGCGGGATTTACAATGAGCAGTTCTTC.

This clone was seen once. V usage is TRBV3-1 (or the pseudogene TRBV3-2) and J usage is TRBJ1-2, with TRBD1 matching 11 bases. J gave up 4 bases and V 0 bases, and 13 bases lay outside the gene matches. Germline-derived CDR1 and CDR2 are LGHDT and YNNKEL (reference sequence). The CDR3 is made up of 19 amino acids. CDR3 nucleotide sequence: TGTGCCAGCAGCCAAGAAGTAAGGCGGACAGGGGGCGAGGCCTATGGCTACACCTTC. It is translated as CASSQEVRRTGGEAYGYTF.

This chain's CDR3 is CASSLGQASGNTIYF. CDR3 DNA: TGTGCCAGCAGTTTAGGGCAGGCCTCTGGAAACACCATATATTTT. J is TRBJ1-3 and V is TRBV6-5; D gene uncertain. Germline lookup yields CDR1 MNHEY and CDR2 SVGAGI. V was clipped by 4 bases and J by 0 bases, with 10 bases between them. The CDR3 contains 15 residues.

V and J are TRBV5-6 and TRBJ2-7, with no clear D. V lost 2 bases and J 6 bases, leaving 12 bases between the germline ends. Germline V gene sequence: CDR1 SGHDT, CDR2 YYEEEE. There are 13 residues in the CDR3. The CDR3 reads CASSFVVGSEQYF. DNA of the CDR3: TGTGCCAGCAGCTTTGTGGTCGGTTCCGAGCAGTACTTC.

This chain joins TRBV7-9 and TRBJ1-1; a possible D gene is TRBD1 (6 bases). The CDR3 has 13 residues. Deletions cut 1 base from V and 3 bases from J, with 6 bases between. Germline CDR1 is SEHNR and CDR2 is FQNEAQ (reference sequence). For the CDR3, the DNA is TGTGCCAGCAGCTTAGACAGGGACACTGAAGCTTTCTTT. Amino acid sequence: CASSLDRDTEAFF.

The chain employs TRBV7-2 and TRBJ2-5; a possible D gene is TRBD2 (6 bases). The CDR3 sequence is 16 residues long. V was shortened by 1 base and J by 1 base, with 13 bases between the two germline ends. Looked up from germline, CDR1 is SGHTA and CDR2 is FQGNSA. DNA for the CDR3: TGTGCCAGCAGCTTAGGGGGAGGAGGGACCCAAGAGACCCAGTACTTC. It encodes CASSLGGGGTQETQYF. Using reference TRBV7-2 and TRBJ2-5 for the parts outside the CDR3, the full variable domain is GAGVSQSPSNKVTEKGKDVELRCDPISGHTALYWYRQSLGQGLEFLIYFQGNSAPDKSGLPSDRFSAERTGGSVSTLTIQRTQQEDSAVYLCASSLGGGGTQETQYFGPGTRLLVL.

The rearrangement joins TRBV3-1 (or the pseudogene TRBV3-2) to TRBJ1-2; 7 bases line up with TRBD1. The CDR3 has 15 residues. Germline trimming cut 1 base from V and 4 bases from J; bases unmatched to any gene: 6. CDR1 is LGHDT, CDR2 YNNKEL, per germline (reference sequence). The CDR3 here is CASSQGAGGGYGYTF. CDR3 DNA: TGTGCCAGCAGCCAAGGGGCAGGGGGGGGCTATGGCTACACCTTC.

V is TRBV2 and J is TRBJ2-7; D tentatively reads TRBD1 or TRBD2 (5 bases each). V was shortened by 7 bases and J by 1 base, with 20 bases between the two germline ends. This CDR3 is built from 16 residues. Germline V gene data show CDR1 as SNHLY and CDR2 as FYNNEI. DNA of the CDR3: TGTGCCAGCAAGAGGGGAGAGGGGTCAGCGTCCTACGAGCAGTACTTC. Residues: CASKRGEGSASYEQYF.

The chain is built from TRBV5-1 and TRBJ2-5; 8 bases map to TRBD1. Per germline, CDR1 SGHRS and CDR2 YFSETQ. V lost 3 bases and J lost 5; bases outside the gene matches: 0. This CDR3 has 12 residues. CDR3 protein: CASSSGGETQYF. In nucleotides, the CDR3 is TGCGCCAGCAGCTCAGGGGGCGAGACCCAGTACTTC. Full variable domain (outside the CDR3, taken from reference TRBV5-1 and TRBJ2-5): KAGVTQTPRYLIKTRGQQVTLSCSPISGHRSVSWYQQTPGQGLQFLFEYFSETQRNKGNFPGRFSGRQFSNSRSEMNVSTLELGDSALYLCASSSGGETQYFGPGTRLLVL.

The chain couples TRBV19 to TRBJ1-5, with TRBD1 identical over 8 bases. The V gene end was trimmed by 10 bases and the J gene end by 6 bases; junction bases not matched to a gene: 11. The CDR3 contains 14 residues. Per germline, CDR1 LNHDA and CDR2 SQIVND (reference sequence). CDR3 protein: CATSRQGLIQPQHF. The CDR3 nucleotides are TGTGCCACCAGCAGACAGGGGTTAATTCAGCCCCAGCATTTT.

The count of this clone is one. The rearrangement uses TRBV28 and TRBJ1-1; D possibly corresponds to TRBD1 (6 bases). V was pared by 3 bases and J by 1 base, with 15 bases between. The CDR3 length is 16 residues. In germline, CDR1 is MDHEN, CDR2 SYDVKM. The CDR3 DNA reads TGTGCCAGCAGTTTCTACCTGGGGGCAGAGAACACTGAAGCTTTCTTT. It specifies CASSFYLGAENTEAFF.

The chain links TRBV18 to TRBJ1-5; D unclear. The length of the CDR3 is 15 residues. Germline-derived CDR1 and CDR2 are KGHSH and LQKENI. The ends were cut back, 1 base at V and 0 bases at J, with 7 bases in the middle. In nucleotides, the CDR3 is TGTGCCAGCTCACCACGAGTGACTAGCAATCAGCCCCAGCATTTT. Its translation is CASSPRVTSNQPQHF. Combining the CDR3 with reference TRBV18 and TRBJ1-5 gives the whole variable domain NAGVMQNPRHLVRRRGQEARLRCSPMKGHSHVYWYRQLPEEGLKFMVYLQKENIIDESGMPKERFSAEFPKEGPSILRIQQVVRGDSAAYFCASSPRVTSNQPQHFGDGTRLSIL.

V is TRBV28 and J is TRBJ2-2, with D possibly TRBD2 on 5 matching bases. V lost 5 bases, J lost 5 bases, and 12 bases lay in between. The CDR3 extends over 14 amino acids. CDR1 and CDR2 from the germline V gene are MDHEN and SYDVKM. CDR3 residues: CASSVGWETGELFF. The CDR3 nucleotides are TGTGCCAGCAGTGTAGGTTGGGAGACCGGGGAGCTGTTTTTT.

This clone was recorded at least ten times. The chain employs TRBV27 and TRBJ1-1; TRBD1 aligns across 8 bases. This CDR3 is built from 16 residues. J gave up 6 bases and V 2 bases, and 11 bases lay outside the gene matches. Germline V CDR1 and CDR2: MNHEY, SMNVEV (reference sequence). The CDR3 nucleotides are TGTGCCAGCAGTTTAAGTTGGGCACAGGGGGAGGCTGAAGCTTTCTTT. Translation gives CASSLSWAQGEAEAFF.

This clone was seen just once. This sequence joins TRBV27 and TRBJ2-2; TRBD1 aligns across 8 bases. Trimming took 5 bases from V and 2 from J; bases not matched to a gene: 10. CDR1 is MNHEY, CDR2 SMNVEV, per germline (reference sequence). The CDR3 covers 17 residues. The DNA for the CDR3 is TGTGCCAGCAGTACGATCTACGGACAGGGAAACACCGGGGAGCTGTTTTTT. Amino acid sequence: CASSTIYGQGNTGELFF.

About this clone: The junction departs from germline at one end; a sequencing error may be responsible. This sequence joins TRBV19 and TRBJ2-6; TRBD1 might be the D (5 bases). Germline CDR1 LNHDA, CDR2 SQIVND (reference sequence). This CDR3 has 19 residues. The CDR3 nucleotides read TGTGCCAGTACTATAGGAATGGGCAGGGTAGCATCTGGGGCCAACGTCCTGACTTTC. Protein sequence: CASTIGMGRVASGANVLTF.

This chain connects TRBV14 to TRBJ2-1, with 11 bases matching TRBD2. V shed 5 bases and J 0 bases; nucleotides not matched to a gene: 6. The germline V gene has CDR1 SGHDN and CDR2 FVKESK. The CDR3 is made up of 17 amino acids. In DNA, the CDR3 is TGTGCCAGCAGCACCCGACTAGCGGGGTACTCCTACAATGAGCAGTTCTTC. It codes for CASSTRLAGYSYNEQFF.

V gene TRBV28 combines with J gene TRBJ1-2, with D perhaps matching TRBD1 (6 bases). The CDR3 is 13 amino acids. V lost 6 bases and J lost 4, with 12 bases in between. Germline CDR1 MDHEN, CDR2 SYDVKM. CDR3 DNA: TGTGCCAGCAGAACAGGGTCTGGCTATGGCTACACCTTC. Amino acids: CASRTGSGYGYTF.